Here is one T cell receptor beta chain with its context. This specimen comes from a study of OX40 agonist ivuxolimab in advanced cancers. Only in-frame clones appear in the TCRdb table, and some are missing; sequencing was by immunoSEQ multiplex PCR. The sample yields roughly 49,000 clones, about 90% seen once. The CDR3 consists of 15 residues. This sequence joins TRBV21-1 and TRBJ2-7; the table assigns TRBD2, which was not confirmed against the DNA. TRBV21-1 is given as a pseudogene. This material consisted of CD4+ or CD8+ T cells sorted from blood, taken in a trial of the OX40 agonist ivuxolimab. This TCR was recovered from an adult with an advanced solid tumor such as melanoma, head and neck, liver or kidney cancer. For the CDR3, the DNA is TGTGCCAGCAGCCCTTGGACTAGCGGGAGATACGAGCAGTACTTC. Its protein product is CASSPWTSGRYEQYF.